This T cell receptor beta chain is drawn from a study of graft-versus-host responses after intestinal transplantation. Germline CDR1 is MNHEY and CDR2 is SVGAGI. V lost 2 bases, J lost 1 base, and 9 bases lay in between. This CDR3 is 14 amino acids long. Sequencing was performed with immunoSEQ multiplex PCR; in TCRdb, only in-frame clones are kept and a portion is missing. The sample yields about 25,000 clones, over 85% seen once. The rearrangement links TRBV6-5 to TRBJ2-7, with D possibly being TRBD1 (6 bases). The source was PBMCs, collected 18 days after transplant. This sequence was found in a human patient who received an intestinal transplant, so some T cells may come from the graft donor. This CDR3 reads CASSYGGQSYEQYF. CDR3 DNA sequence: TGTGCCAGCAGTTACGGGGGACAATCCTACGAGCAGTACTTC.